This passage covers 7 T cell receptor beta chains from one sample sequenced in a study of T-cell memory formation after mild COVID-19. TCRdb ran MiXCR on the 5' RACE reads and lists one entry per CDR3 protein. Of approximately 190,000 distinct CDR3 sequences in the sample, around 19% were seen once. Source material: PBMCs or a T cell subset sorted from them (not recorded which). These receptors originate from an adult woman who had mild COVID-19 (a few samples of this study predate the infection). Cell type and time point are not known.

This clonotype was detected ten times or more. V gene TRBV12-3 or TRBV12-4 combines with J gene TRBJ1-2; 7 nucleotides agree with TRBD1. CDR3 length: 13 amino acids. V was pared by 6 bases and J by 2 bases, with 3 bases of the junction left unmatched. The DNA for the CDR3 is TGTGCCAGCAGCCTACAGGGGAACTATGGCTACACCTTC. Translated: CASSLQGNYGYTF.

The CDR3 protein is CASSRGQGMGTDTQYF. CDR3 DNA: TGTGCCAGCAGCCGAGGGCAGGGGATGGGTACAGATACGCAGTATTTT. The J gene is TRBJ2-3, the V gene TRBV3-1; possibly TRBD1 for D (6 bases). V was cut by 4 bases and J by 3 bases, with 17 bases left in between. This CDR3 is built from 16 residues. Germline lookup yields CDR1 LGHDT and CDR2 YNNKEL (reference sequence).

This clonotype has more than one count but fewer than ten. CDR3 nucleotide sequence: TGTGCCAGCAGCTTAGCGACGGGGGCTGGTAATCAGCCCCAGCATTTT. It specifies CASSLATGAGNQPQHF. The J gene is TRBJ1-5, the V gene TRBV7-2; weak D call: TRBD1 (6 bases). The V gene's germline CDR1 is SGHTA and CDR2 FQGNSA. The CDR3 covers 16 residues. V shed 0 bases and J shed 4 bases, with 13 bases lying between them.

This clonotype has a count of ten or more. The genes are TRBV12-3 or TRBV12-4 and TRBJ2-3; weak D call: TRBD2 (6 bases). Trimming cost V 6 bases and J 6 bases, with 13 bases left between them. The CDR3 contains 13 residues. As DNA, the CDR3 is TGTGCCAGCAGCCCGGGACTCGCCGATACGCAGTATTTT. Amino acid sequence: CASSPGLADTQYF.

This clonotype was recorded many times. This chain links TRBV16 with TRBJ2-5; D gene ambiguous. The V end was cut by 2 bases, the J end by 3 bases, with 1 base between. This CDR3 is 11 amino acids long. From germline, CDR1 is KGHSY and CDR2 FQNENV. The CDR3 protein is CASSQEETQYF. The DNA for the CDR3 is TGTGCCAGCAGCCAAGAAGAGACCCAGTACTTC.

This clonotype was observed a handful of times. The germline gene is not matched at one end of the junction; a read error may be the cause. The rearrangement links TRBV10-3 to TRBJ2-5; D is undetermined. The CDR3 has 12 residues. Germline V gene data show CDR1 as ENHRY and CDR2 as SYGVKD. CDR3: CAIRDFQETQYF. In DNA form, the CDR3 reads TGTGCCATCCGTGACTTCCAAGAGACCCAGTACTTC.

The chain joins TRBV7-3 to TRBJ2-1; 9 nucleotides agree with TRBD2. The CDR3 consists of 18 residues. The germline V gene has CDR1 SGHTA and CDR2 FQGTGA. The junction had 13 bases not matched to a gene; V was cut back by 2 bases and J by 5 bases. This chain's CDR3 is CASSLGIERGGVNNEQFF. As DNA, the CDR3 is TGTGCCAGCAGCTTAGGAATCGAGCGCGGGGGGGTCAACAATGAGCAGTTCTTC.